The 9 T cell receptor beta chains given below trace back to one sample, sequenced in a study of breast tumors, draining lymph nodes, adjacent tissues. Each CDR3 protein gets one entry after TCRdb re-called the multiplex PCR reads with MiXCR. The sample shows around 21,000 distinct CDR3 sequences, roughly 41% of them seen only once. The material sequenced was breast tumor tissue. The source of these receptors is a female donor with breast cancer. Some clones in this sample may be carry-over from other donors' samples.

This clonotype was counted ten times or more. V usage is TRBV5-1 and J usage is TRBJ1-6; 7 bases align to TRBD1. The germline V gene has CDR1 SGHRS and CDR2 YFSETQ. V dropped 4 bases and J dropped 5; count of bases not matched to a gene: 9. The CDR3 contains 16 residues. The CDR3 nucleotides read TGCGCCAGCAGCCGGGACAGTTCTAATAATAATTCACCCCTCCACTTT. Its translation is CASSRDSSNNNSPLHF.

This clonotype came up many times. The chain employs TRBV4-1 and TRBJ2-5; D is perhaps TRBD2 (7 bases). V was shortened by 5 bases and J by 4 bases, with 17 bases between the two germline ends. The CDR3 extends over 15 amino acids. Germline CDR1 and CDR2: MGHRA and YSYEKL. CDR3 region: CASSSTRGGAETQYF. CDR3 bases: TGCGCCAGCAGCTCGACGCGTGGGGGGGCAGAGACCCAGTACTTC.

As to this clonotype: A read error may produce the germline difference seen at one junction end. This chain links TRBV9 with TRBJ2-1; 8 positions match TRBD1. The length of the CDR3 is 16 residues. Germline V lookup: CDR1 SGDLS, CDR2 YYNGEE. The DNA of the CDR3 is TGCGCCAGCAGCTATCAGGGGGCAGTAGGCTACAATGAGCAGTTCTTC. Protein product: CASSYQGAVGYNEQFF.

Ten or more counts support this clonotype. J is TRBJ2-7 and V is TRBV9; 9 positions match TRBD1. There are 12 residues in the CDR3. The germline CDR1 and CDR2 sequences are SGDLS and YYNGEE. J lost 8 bases, V lost 4 bases, and 4 bases had no gene match. CDR3 sequence: CASSPDRGKQYF. As DNA, the CDR3 is TGTGCCAGCAGCCCGGACAGGGGCAAGCAGTACTTC.

This clonotype was picked up many times. It may be a read error: a sequence one base away is much more abundant. The chain links TRBV20-1 to TRBJ2-7; either TRBD1 or TRBD2 may fit D (6 bases each). Germline V lookup: CDR1 DFQATT, CDR2 SNEGSKA (reference sequence). The CDR3 contains 11 residues. The CDR3, as DNA: TGCAGTGCCAAGGGGGGACCTGAGCAGTCCTTC. Amino acid sequence: CSAKGGPEQSF.

The chain joins TRBV24-1 to TRBJ2-3; 7 nucleotides line up with TRBD2. Trimming took 1 base from V and 1 from J; bases not matched to a gene: 1. Germline V CDR1 and CDR2: KGHDR, SFDVKD. CDR3 size: 15 residues. The CDR3 loop reads CATSDFAGGTDTQYF. CDR3 in DNA: TGTGCCACCAGTGATTTTGCGGGGGGCACAGATACGCAGTATTTT.

This clonotype was counted many times. The chain combines TRBV20-1 with TRBJ2-4, with D perhaps matching TRBD2 (5 bases). This CDR3 region has 15 residues. Trimming left V 8 bases short and J 0 bases short, with 17 bases between. Germline CDR1 reads DFQATT; CDR2 reads SNEGSKA (reference sequence). The chain's CDR3 is CSTSGGRGAKNIQYF. The CDR3 DNA reads as TGCAGTACAAGCGGTGGGAGAGGAGCCAAAAACATTCAGTACTTC.

In regard to this clonotype: With a much larger clone just one base away, this may be a read error. The V gene is TRBV18, the J gene TRBJ2-3; D is possibly TRBD1 (5 bases). The CDR3 is 15 residues long. Germline V gene data show CDR1 as KGHSH and CDR2 as LQKENI. Trimming shortened V by 0 bases and J by 6 bases, and 13 bases separated the two germline ends. This CDR3 is CASSPPGEEVDTQYF. Here the CDR3 DNA reads TGTGCCAGCTCACCACCAGGGGAAGAAGTGGATACGCAGTATTTT.

This clonotype was counted many times. V usage is TRBV29-1 and J usage is TRBJ1-4, with TRBD1 identical over 8 bases. CDR3 length equals 11 residues. V dropped 5 bases and J dropped 8; count of bases not matched to a gene: 1. The V gene's germline CDR1 is SQVTM and CDR2 ANQGSEA. The CDR3 DNA reads as TGCAGCGTTCGGACAGGGGAAAAACTGTTTTTT. It yields the protein CSVRTGEKLFF.